This is a list of T cell receptor beta chains from one sample in a study of human versus mouse CDR3 diversity and MHC coevolution. Profiling relied on immunoSEQ multiplex PCR, and the TCRdb table lists in-frame clones only, not all of them. Among about 77,000 clones listed, around 90% were seen once. The sample consisted of naive CD4+ T cells from blood. These receptor sequences come from a person between 25 and 69 years old in good health. Both conserved end residues are part of each CDR3. D genes are given only for firm matches. The size of a clone is reported for some rows only, either as once, few or many, or as a class for expanded clones.

clone_size: -
j_call: TRBJ2-7
v_call: TRBV29-1
d_call: TRBD2
cdr3_nt: TGCAGCGTTGAAGTGTTGGGACTAGCGGCCTACGAGCAGTACTTC
cdr3_aa: CSVEVLGLAAYEQYF

clone_size: -
j_call: TRBJ1-2
v_call: TRBV6-1
d_call: TRBD1
cdr3_nt: TGTGCCAGCAGGGACTACAGGGGTGGACACTATGGCTACACCTTC
cdr3_aa: CASRDYRGGHYGYTF

clone_size: few
j_call: TRBJ2-2
v_call: TRBV5-1
d_call: TRBD2
cdr3_nt: TGCGCCAGCAGCTCGGGACTACCGAACACCGGGGAGCTGTTTTTT
cdr3_aa: CASSSGLPNTGELFF

clone_size: once
j_call: TRBJ2-1
v_call: TRBV4-1
d_call: -
cdr3_nt: TGCGCCAGCAGCCTTCGGACATACAATGAGCAGTTCTTC
cdr3_aa: CASSLRTYNEQFF

clone_size: -
j_call: TRBJ2-2
v_call: TRBV19
d_call: -
cdr3_nt: TGTGCCAGTAGTATGGGGCAGGTAGCCGGGGAGCTGTTTTTT
cdr3_aa: CASSMGQVAGELFF

clone_size: few
j_call: TRBJ1-3
v_call: TRBV7-9
d_call: TRBD1
cdr3_nt: TGTGCCAGCAGCTTAGGTGGGACAGGGGGCCTCTCTGGAAACACCATATATTTT
cdr3_aa: CASSLGGTGGLSGNTIYF

clone_size: -
j_call: TRBJ1-2
v_call: TRBV5-4
d_call: TRBD1
cdr3_nt: TGTGCCAGCAGCTTCACGACCGGGACAGGGCCTTACGGCTACACCTTC
cdr3_aa: CASSFTTGTGPYGYTF

clone_size: -
j_call: TRBJ1-1
v_call: TRBV6-1
d_call: TRBD1
cdr3_nt: TGTGCCAGCAGACGAGACAGGGGGCTATATACTGAAGCTTTCTTT
cdr3_aa: CASRRDRGLYTEAFF

clone_size: -
j_call: TRBJ1-2
v_call: TRBV27
d_call: -
cdr3_nt: TGTGCCAGCAGTTTATCTTTGGGGGGTGGCTACACCTTC
cdr3_aa: CASSLSLGGGYTF

clone_size: few
j_call: TRBJ1-1
v_call: TRBV10-3
d_call: TRBD1
cdr3_nt: TGTGCCATCGACCAGGGACAGGGGGCGACTGAAGCTTTCTTT
cdr3_aa: CAIDQGQGATEAFF

clone_size: -
j_call: TRBJ1-2
v_call: TRBV5-1
d_call: -
cdr3_nt: TGCGCCAGCAGCTTGGTGGCGTTTGGGGCCTACTATGGCTACACCTTC
cdr3_aa: CASSLVAFGAYYGYTF

clone_size: -
j_call: TRBJ1-1
v_call: TRBV7-9
d_call: -
cdr3_nt: TGTGCCAGCAGCCCAGGACAGTCGGTGAACACTGAAGCTTTCTTT
cdr3_aa: CASSPGQSVNTEAFF

clone_size: -
j_call: TRBJ2-1
v_call: TRBV7-2
d_call: TRBD1
cdr3_nt: TGTGCCAGCAGCTCTCGGTTGGGACAGCGCTCCGATGAGCAGTTCTTC
cdr3_aa: CASSSRLGQRSDEQFF

clone_size: -
j_call: TRBJ1-6
v_call: TRBV7-6
d_call: -
cdr3_nt: TGTGCCAGCAGCCCCATCGGGGGGGAACGTTCACCCCTCCACTTT
cdr3_aa: CASSPIGGERSPLHF